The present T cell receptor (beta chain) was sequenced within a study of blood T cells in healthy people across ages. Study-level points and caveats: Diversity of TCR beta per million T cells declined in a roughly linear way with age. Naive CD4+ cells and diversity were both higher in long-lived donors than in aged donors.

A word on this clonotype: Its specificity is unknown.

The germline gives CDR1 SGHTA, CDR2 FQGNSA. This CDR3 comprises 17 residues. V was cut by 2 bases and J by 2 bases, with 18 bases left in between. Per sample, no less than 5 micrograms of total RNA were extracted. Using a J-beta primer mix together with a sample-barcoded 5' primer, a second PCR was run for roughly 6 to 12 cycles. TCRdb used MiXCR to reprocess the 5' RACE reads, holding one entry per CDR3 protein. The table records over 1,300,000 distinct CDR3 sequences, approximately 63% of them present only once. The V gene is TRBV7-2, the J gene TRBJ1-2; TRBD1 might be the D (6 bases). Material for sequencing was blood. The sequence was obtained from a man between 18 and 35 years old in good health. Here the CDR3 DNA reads TGTGCCAGCAGCTTAACCCGCCCGGGCAGGGGCAACTATGGCTACACCTTC. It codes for CASSLTRPGRGNYGYTF.